The 10 T cell receptor beta chains given below trace back to one sample, sequenced in a study of OX40 agonist ivuxolimab in advanced cancers. Libraries were prepared by immunoSEQ multiplex PCR; TCRdb keeps only in-frame clonotypes and omits some of them. The sample contains around 69,000 clones, approximately 85% of which appear only once. The source was CD4+ or CD8+ T cells sorted from blood, collected in a trial of the OX40 agonist ivuxolimab. The receptor set was obtained from an adult with an advanced solid tumor such as melanoma, head and neck, liver or kidney cancer.

The V gene is TRBV5-3, the J gene TRBJ2-1; either TRBD1 or TRBD2 may fit D (5 bases each). TRBV5-3 carries the ORF label, with uncertain function. Trimming stripped 0 bases from V and 0 bases from J, with 7 bases between. This CDR3 comprises 15 residues. The CDR3 is CARSLGGSSYNEQFF. DNA of the CDR3: TGTGCCAGAAGCTTGGGGGGGAGCTCCTACAATGAGCAGTTCTTC.

The chain joins TRBV30 to TRBJ2-1; D is uncertain. Trimming pared 2 bases from V and 10 bases from J, leaving 9 bases between. Germline CDR1 reads GTSNPN; CDR2 reads SVGIG (reference sequence). The CDR3 runs 11 residues. The CDR3 coding sequence is TGTGCCTGGAGTCCCCGAGCGGAGCAGTTCTTC. It specifies CAWSPRAEQFF. Combining the CDR3 with reference TRBV30 and TRBJ2-1 gives the whole variable domain SQTIHQWPATLVQPVGSPLSLECTVEGTSNPNLYWYRQAAGRGLQLLFYSVGIGQISSEVPQNLSASRPQDRQFILSSKKLLLSDSGFYLCAWSPRAEQFFGPGTRLTVL.

The chain carries TRBV4-1 and TRBJ2-1, with 8 positions matching TRBD2. CDR1 MGHRA and CDR2 YSYEKL come from the germline V gene. Losses at the gene ends were 4 bases for V and 13 bases for J; bases not matched to a gene: 21. The CDR3 extends over 17 amino acids. CDR3 sequence: CASSLGPGLVVPHPQFF. The CDR3 DNA sequence: TGCGCCAGCAGCCTTGGCCCGGGACTAGTAGTCCCCCACCCCCAGTTCTTC.

This chain links TRBV7-7 with TRBJ2-1; D possibly corresponds to TRBD2 (6 bases). Germline V gene data show CDR1 as SSHAT and CDR2 as FNYEAQ (reference sequence). CDR3 length: 16 amino acids. V gave up 3 bases and J gave up 10 bases, with 22 bases separating them. The CDR3 coding sequence is TGTGCCAGCAGCTTGACTGCGGGGCAGAACTCAGGGGAGCAGTTCTTC. Translated: CASSLTAGQNSGEQFF.

CDR3 in amino acids: CASSLITPDFYGYTF. The CDR3 DNA follows: TGTGCCAGCAGCCTAATAACCCCGGACTTCTATGGCTACACCTTC. This chain connects TRBV2 to TRBJ1-2; no firm D call. V was cut by 6 bases and J by 4 bases, with 18 bases left in between. Germline values: CDR1 SNHLY, CDR2 FYNNEI. The CDR3 is made up of 15 amino acids.

This chain uses TRBV7-9 with TRBJ1-5, with D uncertain. The V gene lost 4 bases and the J gene lost 7 bases, with 11 bases spanning the gap. This CDR3 is 13 amino acids long. Germline CDR1 and CDR2: SEHNR and FQNEAQ (reference sequence). This CDR3 is CASSSYPSQPQHF. As DNA, the CDR3 is TGTGCCAGCAGCTCCTATCCTTCGCAGCCCCAGCATTTT.

The chain combines TRBV6-1 with TRBJ1-2; 11 nucleotides match TRBD1. Germline values: CDR1 MNHNS, CDR2 SASEGT. V shed 6 bases, J shed 2 bases, and the junction held 5 bases outside the gene matches. This CDR3 is built from 15 residues. CDR3 in amino acids: CASSGQGASNYGYTF. The CDR3 DNA follows: TGTGCCAGCAGCGGACAGGGGGCCTCAAACTATGGCTACACCTTC.

The V call is TRBV2, the J call TRBJ2-1; 10 bases agree with TRBD1. Per the germline V gene, CDR1 is SNHLY and CDR2 is FYNNEI. CDR3 length: 14 residues. V shed 8 bases and J 4 bases; nucleotides not matched to a gene: 5. CDR3 sequence: CASPPGQGYNEQFF. The CDR3 DNA follows: TGTGCCAGCCCGCCGGGACAGGGGTACAATGAGCAGTTCTTC.

The chain joins TRBV6-5 to TRBJ2-5, with a weak D call TRBD1 (5 bases). The CDR3 sequence is 14 residues long. Germline loops: CDR1 MNHEY, CDR2 SVGAGI. The germline V and J ends were trimmed by 4 bases and 4 bases, with 13 bases remaining between them. The CDR3 is CASSSSRQGETQYF. CDR3 nucleotide sequence: TGTGCCAGCAGTTCTTCCCGGCAGGGAGAGACCCAGTACTTC.

This sequence joins TRBV19 and TRBJ1-4; D not resolved. From germline, CDR1 is LNHDA and CDR2 SQIVND (reference sequence). This CDR3 region has 15 residues. The germline V and J ends were trimmed by 5 bases and 0 bases, with 10 bases remaining between them. CDR3 protein: CASSDAFATNEKLFF. The DNA for the CDR3 is TGTGCCAGTAGTGATGCGTTTGCAACTAATGAAAAACTGTTTTTT.